The rows below give T cell receptor beta chains drawn from one sample of a study of glioma-infiltrating T cells after dendritic cell vaccination. The repertoire was sequenced with immunoSEQ multiplex PCR; TCRdb's copy has only in-frame clones and lacks some. The data show roughly 96,000 clones, around three quarters seen once. The sequenced sample was blood, obtained before dendritic cell vaccination. These TCRs come from a human donor with glioblastoma. Both conserved end residues are trimmed from each CDR3.

cdr3_aa	j_call	cdr3_length	v_call
ASRLTGGGGYT	TRBJ1-2	11	TRBV7-9
ASSVELAGSRQF	TRBJ2-1	12	TRBV9
ASSLYKQNSYNEQF	TRBJ2-1	14	TRBV5-1
ASSPAGRQNTEAF	TRBJ1-1	13	TRBV18
ASSYIAAGGYT	TRBJ1-2	11	TRBV6-5
ASSRQGSDYGYT	TRBJ1-2	12	TRBV5-1
ASSLAQGLYNEQF	TRBJ2-1	13	TRBV7-7
ASSKRQAFTDTQY	TRBJ2-3	13	TRBV21-1
ASSTGGYNQPQH	TRBJ1-5	12	TRBV10-2
ASSRTGGNQPQH	TRBJ1-5	12	TRBV6-5
ASSEAGTGTGELF	TRBJ2-2	13	TRBV6-1
ASSSTGGTYGYT	TRBJ1-2	12	TRBV5-1
ASSLLSSYNEQF	TRBJ2-1	12	TRBV19
ASSMRQWNQPQH	TRBJ1-5	12	TRBV19
ASSQEASGTTNNEQF	TRBJ2-1	15	TRBV4-1
ASSPRLAGAEQF	TRBJ2-1	12	TRBV7-3
ASSQQGPGEQY	TRBJ2-7	11	TRBV19
ASGLIAGGHNEQF	TRBJ2-1	13	TRBV19
ASSLGQGMNEQF	TRBJ2-1	12	TRBV28
ASSRIPPGTSGRRGTGELF	TRBJ2-2	19	TRBV14
SVAAFGGNTEAF	TRBJ1-1	12	TRBV29-1
ASSKGTLQLGDTGELF	TRBJ2-2	16	TRBV19
ASSPRGADWAF	TRBJ1-1	11	TRBV12-1
ASKDRVYNEQF	TRBJ2-1	11	TRBV2
ASTGGGGPDTQY	TRBJ2-3	12	TRBV5-4
ASSLSWPSYEQY	TRBJ2-7	12	TRBV27
ASSLTRAPGNTIY	TRBJ1-3	13	TRBV4-2
ASSTRASYEQY	TRBJ2-7	11	TRBV6-1
ASSADYGWGETQY	TRBJ2-5	13	TRBV7-2
ASSLGALGTASFEAF	TRBJ1-1	15	TRBV7-9
ASSLGAGGQETQY	TRBJ2-5	13	TRBV11-2
AWSLQETQY	TRBJ2-5	9	TRBV30
ASSQGDFEETQY	TRBJ2-5	12	TRBV4-2
AWSLLGAGGYT	TRBJ1-2	11	TRBV30
ASSILGGSNTGELF	TRBJ2-2	14	TRBV27
AWSRGTGVGTETQY	TRBJ2-5	14	TRBV30
ASSQDRQGPTDTQY	TRBJ2-3	14	TRBV4-2
ASSDSGTSGYNEQF	TRBJ2-1	14	TRBV11-2
ASSLPPLAGGRGEQY	TRBJ2-7	15	TRBV28
ASSLSPPGLSLNTEAF	TRBJ1-1	16	TRBV27
ASGLGGGTYEQY	TRBJ2-7	12	TRBV12-5
ASSQEGLGSWGNEAF	TRBJ1-1	15	TRBV4-1
ASSSPSGGNEKLF	TRBJ1-4	13	TRBV28
ASSLPELAVYEQY	TRBJ2-7	13	TRBV28
ASRPGQGANSGNTIY	TRBJ1-3	15	TRBV5-1
ASSLLGQGLWGYT	TRBJ1-2	13	TRBV5-5
ASSSDREGKGNQPQH	TRBJ1-5	15	TRBV10-1
ASRSTGSRYGPQH	TRBJ1-5	13	TRBV10-2
ASSVTGETEAF	TRBJ1-1	11	TRBV9
ASSPFRQIVINEQF	TRBJ2-1	14	TRBV27
AWSGQGKNIQY	TRBJ2-4	11	TRBV30
ASSQVLAGASDPRQDTQY	TRBJ2-3	18	TRBV4-1
ASSIRQGAMGTEAF	TRBJ1-1	14	TRBV19
ATSRGSWTSGRHEQY	TRBJ2-7	15	TRBV15
ASSRGTGVSYEQY	TRBJ2-7	13	TRBV18